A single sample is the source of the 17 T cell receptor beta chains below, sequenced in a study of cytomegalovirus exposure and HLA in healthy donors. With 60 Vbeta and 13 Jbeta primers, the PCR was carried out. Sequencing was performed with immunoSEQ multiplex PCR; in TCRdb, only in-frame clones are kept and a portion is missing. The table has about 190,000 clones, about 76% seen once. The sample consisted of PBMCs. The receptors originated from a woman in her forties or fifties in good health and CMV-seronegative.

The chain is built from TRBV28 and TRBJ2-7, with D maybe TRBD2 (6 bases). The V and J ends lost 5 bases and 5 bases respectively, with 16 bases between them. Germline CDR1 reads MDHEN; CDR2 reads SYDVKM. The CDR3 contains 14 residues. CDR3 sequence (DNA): TGTGCCAGCAGTAAGTCCGGGACGGGGGACGAGCAGTACTTC. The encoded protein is CASSKSGTGDEQYF.

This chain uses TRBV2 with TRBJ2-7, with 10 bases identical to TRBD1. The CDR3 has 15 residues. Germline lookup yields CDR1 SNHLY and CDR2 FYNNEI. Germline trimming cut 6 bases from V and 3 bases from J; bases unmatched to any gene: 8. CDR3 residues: CASSVDRGPIYEQYF. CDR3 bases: TGTGCCAGCAGCGTTGACAGGGGGCCGATCTACGAGCAGTACTTC.

CDR3 in DNA: TGTGCCAGCAGTTCAACAGGGGCCTACGAGCAGTACTTC. Its translation is CASSSTGAYEQYF. The chain couples TRBV6-5 to TRBJ2-7; 7 bases are shared with TRBD1. This CDR3 spans 13 amino acids. From germline, CDR1 is MNHEY and CDR2 SVGAGI. V gave up 4 bases and J gave up 2 bases; unmatched junction bases: 2.

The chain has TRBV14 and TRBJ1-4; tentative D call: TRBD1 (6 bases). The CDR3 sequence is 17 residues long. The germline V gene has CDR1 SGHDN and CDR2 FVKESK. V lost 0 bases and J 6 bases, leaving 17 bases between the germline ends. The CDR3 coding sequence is TGTGCCAGCAGCCAAGATAAGGCAATGTCAGGGGATGAAAAACTGTTTTTT. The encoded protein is CASSQDKAMSGDEKLFF.

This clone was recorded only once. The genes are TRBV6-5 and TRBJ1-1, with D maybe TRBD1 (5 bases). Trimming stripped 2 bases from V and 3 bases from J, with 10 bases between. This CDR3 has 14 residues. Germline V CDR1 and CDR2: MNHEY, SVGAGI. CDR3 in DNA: TGTGCCAGCAGTTACCGGCGGGGCGACACTGAAGCTTTCTTT. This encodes CASSYRRGDTEAFF.

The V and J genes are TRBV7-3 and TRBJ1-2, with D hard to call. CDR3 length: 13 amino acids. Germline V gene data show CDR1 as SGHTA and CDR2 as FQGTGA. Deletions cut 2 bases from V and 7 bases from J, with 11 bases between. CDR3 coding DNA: TGTGCCAGCAGCTTAGATCCGGGAGGTGGCTACACCTTC. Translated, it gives CASSLDPGGGYTF.

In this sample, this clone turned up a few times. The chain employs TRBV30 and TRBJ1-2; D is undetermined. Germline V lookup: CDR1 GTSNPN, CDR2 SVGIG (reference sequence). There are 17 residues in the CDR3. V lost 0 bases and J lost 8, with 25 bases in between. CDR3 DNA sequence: TGTGCCTGGAGTGTACTTGGGCAGAATCGGGCTCCGGGGGGCTACACCTTC. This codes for CAWSVLGQNRAPGGYTF.

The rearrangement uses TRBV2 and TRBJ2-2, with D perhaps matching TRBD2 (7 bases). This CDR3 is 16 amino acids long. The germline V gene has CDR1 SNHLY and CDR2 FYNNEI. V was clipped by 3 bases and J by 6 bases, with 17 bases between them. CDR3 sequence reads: CASSEWGGARSGELFF. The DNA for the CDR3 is TGTGCCAGCAGTGAGTGGGGGGGGGCGCGTTCCGGGGAGCTGTTTTTT.

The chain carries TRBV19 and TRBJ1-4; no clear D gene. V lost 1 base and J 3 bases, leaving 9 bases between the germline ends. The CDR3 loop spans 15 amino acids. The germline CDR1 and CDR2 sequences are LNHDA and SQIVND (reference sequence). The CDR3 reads CASSIGRLANEKLFF. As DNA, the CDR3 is TGTGCCAGTAGTATAGGCCGGCTAGCTAATGAAAAACTGTTTTTT.

The CDR3 sequence is CASWTGNTGELFF. CDR3 bases: TGTGCCAGCTGGACAGGGAACACCGGGGAGCTGTTTTTT. The rearrangement links TRBV27 to TRBJ2-2; 7 bases agree with TRBD1. This CDR3 has 13 residues. The ends lost 8 bases at V and 1 base at J; junction bases unmatched: 1. Germline-derived CDR1 and CDR2 are MNHEY and SMNVEV (reference sequence).

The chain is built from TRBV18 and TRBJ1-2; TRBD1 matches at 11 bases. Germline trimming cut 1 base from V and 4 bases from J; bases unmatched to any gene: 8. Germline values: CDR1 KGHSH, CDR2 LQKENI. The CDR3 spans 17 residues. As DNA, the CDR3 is TGTGCCAGCTCACCACTAAGTAGAGGGACAGGGGGCTATGGCTACACCTTC. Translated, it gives CASSPLSRGTGGYGYTF.

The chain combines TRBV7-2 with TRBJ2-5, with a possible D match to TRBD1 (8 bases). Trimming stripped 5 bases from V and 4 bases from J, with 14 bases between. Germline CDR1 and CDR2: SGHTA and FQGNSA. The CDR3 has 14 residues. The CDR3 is CASSITGGGETQYF. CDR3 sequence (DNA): TGTGCCAGCAGCATAACAGGGGGGGGAGAGACCCAGTACTTC.

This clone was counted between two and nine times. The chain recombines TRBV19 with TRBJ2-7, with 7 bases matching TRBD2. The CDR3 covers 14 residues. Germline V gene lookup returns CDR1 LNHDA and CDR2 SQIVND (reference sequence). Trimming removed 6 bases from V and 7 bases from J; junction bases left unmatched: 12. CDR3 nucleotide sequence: TGTGCCAGTAGCCCATTCGGGGGGATGAGAGAGCAGTACTTC. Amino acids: CASSPFGGMREQYF.

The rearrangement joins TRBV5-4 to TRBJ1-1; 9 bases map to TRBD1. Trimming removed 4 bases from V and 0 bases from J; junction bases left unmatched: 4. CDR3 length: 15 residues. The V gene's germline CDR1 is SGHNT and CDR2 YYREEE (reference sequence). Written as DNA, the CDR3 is TGTGCCAGCAGCGTCGGGACAGGGCTGAACACTGAAGCTTTCTTT. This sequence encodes CASSVGTGLNTEAFF. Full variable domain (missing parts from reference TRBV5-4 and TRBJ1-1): ETGVTQSPTHLIKTRGQQVTLRCSSQSGHNTVSWYQQALGQGPQFIFQYYREEENGRGNFPPRFSGLQFPNYSSELNVNALELDDSALYLCASSVGTGLNTEAFFGQGTRLTVV.

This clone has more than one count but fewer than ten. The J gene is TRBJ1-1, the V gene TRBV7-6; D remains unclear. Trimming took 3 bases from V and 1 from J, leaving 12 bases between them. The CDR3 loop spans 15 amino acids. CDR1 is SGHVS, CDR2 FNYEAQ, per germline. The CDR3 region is CASSFSATQNTEAFF. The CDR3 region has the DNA TGTGCCAGCAGCTTTTCAGCGACCCAGAACACTGAAGCTTTCTTT.

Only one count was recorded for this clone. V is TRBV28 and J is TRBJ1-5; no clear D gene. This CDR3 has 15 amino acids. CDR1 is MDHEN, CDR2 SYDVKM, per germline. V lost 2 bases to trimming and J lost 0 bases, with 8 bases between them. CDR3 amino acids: CASSLGDFSNQPQHF. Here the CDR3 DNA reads TGTGCCAGCAGTTTAGGCGACTTTAGCAATCAGCCCCAGCATTTT.

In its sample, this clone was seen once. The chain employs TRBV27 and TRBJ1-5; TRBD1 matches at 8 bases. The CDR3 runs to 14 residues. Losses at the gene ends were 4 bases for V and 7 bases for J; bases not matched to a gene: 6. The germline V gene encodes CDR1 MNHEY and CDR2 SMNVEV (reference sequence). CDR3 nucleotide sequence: TGTGCCAGCAGTTACCGGGACAGGAGCCAGCCCCAGCATTTT. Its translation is CASSYRDRSQPQHF.